This T cell receptor beta chain came from a study of cytotoxic CD8 clonotypes in ibrutinib-treated CLL (dated by TCRdb to the early 2020s). The study in broad terms: The cohort had 11 relapsed/refractory and 15 treatment-naive patients; 17 to 18 were IGHV unmutated. Responses were partial in some 24 patients and complete in 2; after median 68 months follow-up, around 15 stayed in remission and around 12 progressed. Samples at response were collected after a median of roughly twelve months of treatment, with a range of roughly 6 to 40 months. Samples averaged approximately 260,000 productive templates and 94,082 productive rearrangements. Longitudinal samples were available for about 30% of the roughly 90 trial participants. Cryopreserved peripheral blood mononuclear cells were collected before treatment, at response, and at either disease progression or sustained remission. What the work shows at the level of the full study, not this receptor alone: Clonality increased at ibrutinib response, stayed stable in sustained remission, and fell back toward baseline at progression. Sustained-remission and progressing patients did not have matched sampling times, and lymph node repertoires were not examined. Baseline clonality exceeded that of age-matched healthy donors and correlated strongly with circulating CD8+ T-cell counts. Public clonotypes were rare and either shrank or stayed stable during treatment, and the rise in clonality at ibrutinib response reflected expansion of private clonotypes.

On this clone: Which antigen it targets is not known. The sample holds no much larger clone one base away, and base qualities are not on file.

For TCR beta library preparation, around 1.9 micrograms of genomic DNA were extracted from the cryopreserved PBMCs. High-throughput TCR beta sequencing was performed on longitudinal blood samples from CLL patients receiving ibrutinib monotherapy. The patients took part in an open-label, single-center phase 2 trial of ibrutinib monotherapy. The goal of deep resolution MiSeq sequencing was a depth between 1 in 1 million and 1 in 200,000 T cells, and coverage averaged 10x per clonotype. The immunoSEQ hsTCRB Kit was used to generate TCR beta libraries. The authors' pipeline ran thus. The data were analyzed with ImmunoSEQ Analyzer and ImmunoSEQ Data Assistant, and V, D and J gene assignments followed IMGT definitions. Clonality was computed as one minus normalized Shannon entropy of productive rearrangement frequencies, ranging from 0 to 1. Only overrepresented clonotypes making up at least 0.05% of the repertoire of each patient were included in the public clonotype analysis. More than ten age-matched healthy donor repertoires from immuneACCESS were used as controls for clonality. Entries here come from immuneACCESS through TCRdb and include only in-frame sequences with V and J called. Some clones fail to appear in such tables; in the studies checked, an unresolved V gene covers under half of the shortfall, and the cause of the remainder is unknown. V and J calls plus clone size are reproduced from that table; the DNA served to infer D and trimming. This sample lists some 310,000 clones; more than 65% were detected once. 6.5% to 8.5% of the sample belongs to the ten largest clones.

The sequencing used PBMCs, collected before ibrutinib treatment. This clonotype originated in a human donor with chronic lymphocytic leukemia.

The CDR3 loop reads CASSLRRGEPQHF. The nucleotide sequence reads as follows: TGTGCCAGCAGCTTGAGGAGGGGTGAGCCCCAGCATTTT. The rearranged segments are TRBV5-6 and TRBJ1-5; TRBD1 is a possible D gene, resting on 5 matching bases. The germline V gene supplies CDR1 SGHDT and CDR2 YYEEEE. The CDR3 has 13 amino acids, counting the end cysteine and phenylalanine. CDR3 DNA only is kept here, 39 bases in frame from base 1. A distance of 10 bases separates the germline ends of V and J, which lose 1 base and 8 bases respectively.